These 9 T cell receptor beta chains share one sample of origin, sequenced in a study of cytomegalovirus exposure and HLA in healthy donors. Primers for the PCR totalled 60 Vbeta and 13 Jbeta. Assay used: immunoSEQ multiplex PCR; TCRdb lists only in-frame clones, some missing. The sample lists 150,000 to 200,000 clones, over 70% occurring once. Sequencing was carried out using PBMCs. All receptors come from a woman in her forties or fifties in good health and CMV-seronegative.

This clone has only one observation. This chain joins TRBV5-4 and TRBJ1-2, with a possible D match to TRBD1 (6 bases). V shed 4 bases and J shed 7 bases, with 20 bases lying between them. CDR3 length: 15 residues. Germline V gene sequence: CDR1 SGHNT, CDR2 YYREEE (reference sequence). CDR3 in amino acids: CASSPREGGGSGYTF. The CDR3 DNA is TGTGCCAGCAGCCCAAGAGAAGGGGGGGGCAGTGGCTACACCTTC.

This clone was seen just once. The chain recombines TRBV7-2 with TRBJ2-7; 11 bases match TRBD2. CDR1 is SGHTA, CDR2 FQGNSA, per germline. With V trimmed by 4 bases and J by 3 bases, 5 bases remained unmatched. The CDR3 covers 15 residues. CDR3 sequence (DNA): TGTGCCAGCAGCTCCCGACTAGCGGGGTACTACGAGCAGTACTTC. Protein sequence: CASSSRLAGYYEQYF. Full variable domain (outside the CDR3, taken from reference TRBV7-2 and TRBJ2-7): GAGVSQSPSNKVTEKGKDVELRCDPISGHTALYWYRQSLGQGLEFLIYFQGNSAPDKSGLPSDRFSAERTGGSVSTLTIQRTQQEDSAVYLCASSSRLAGYYEQYFGPGTRLTVT.

In DNA, the CDR3 is TGTGCCAGCAGCCTGACTAGCGGGAGAGATTACAATGAGCAGTTCTTC. It yields the protein CASSLTSGRDYNEQFF. This chain links TRBV7-9 with TRBJ2-1, with TRBD2 identical over 12 bases. The germline gives CDR1 SEHNR, CDR2 FQNEAQ (reference sequence). This CDR3 is built from 16 residues. V trimming: 5 bases; J trimming: 4 bases; junction bases outside the gene matches: 6. Based on the CDR3 plus reference TRBV7-9 and TRBJ2-1, the full variable domain is DTGVSQNPRHKITKRGQNVTFRCDPISEHNRLYWYRQTLGQGPEFLTYFQNEAQLEKSRLLSDRFSAERPKGSFSTLEIQRTEQGDSAMYLCASSLTSGRDYNEQFFGPGTRLTVL.

This clone was recorded once. The chain is built from TRBV9 and TRBJ2-2, with a weak D call TRBD2 (5 bases). With 6 bases removed from V and 2 bases from J, the gap between germline ends came to 14 bases. Germline V lookup: CDR1 SGDLS, CDR2 YYNGEE. This CDR3 spans 15 amino acids. For the CDR3, the DNA is TGTGCCAGCACCTTAATGAGCGGCAACACCGGGGAGCTGTTTTTT. This translates into CASTLMSGNTGELFF.

The chain employs TRBV5-1 and TRBJ1-4; 8 positions agree with TRBD1. In germline, CDR1 is SGHRS, CDR2 YFSETQ. This CDR3 contains 15 residues. Losses at the gene ends were 4 bases for V and 2 bases for J; bases not matched to a gene: 4. This chain's CDR3 is CASSTRQGTNEKLFF. For the CDR3, the DNA is TGCGCCAGCAGCACCCGACAGGGGACTAATGAAAAACTGTTTTTT.

The V call is TRBV18, the J call TRBJ2-2; D not certain. Trimming removed 10 bases at V and 0 bases at J, with 12 bases between. CDR1 and CDR2 from the germline V gene are KGHSH and LQKENI. This CDR3 region has 14 residues. CDR3 region: CATEFLANTGELFF. DNA of the CDR3: TGTGCCACGGAGTTTCTAGCGAACACCGGGGAGCTGTTTTTT.

The rearrangement uses TRBV6-1 and TRBJ1-5, with TRBD1 matching 7 bases. Germline V lookup: CDR1 MNHNS, CDR2 SASEGT. The V and J ends lost 7 bases and 5 bases, in that order; junction bases with no gene match: 8. The length of the CDR3 is 14 residues. This CDR3 is CASNPGQRDQPQHF. DNA for the CDR3: TGTGCCAGCAATCCGGGACAGAGGGATCAGCCCCAGCATTTT.

The chain is built from TRBV28 and TRBJ2-1; TRBD1 matches 11 bases. This CDR3 has 16 amino acids. The J segment lost 7 bases and the V segment lost 10 bases, leaving 15 bases of the junction unmatched. In germline, CDR1 is MDHEN, CDR2 SYDVKM. CDR3 loop: CATRGLDRGRWNEQFF. The CDR3 DNA reads as TGTGCCACGCGTGGGCTGGACAGGGGGCGTTGGAATGAGCAGTTCTTC.

J is TRBJ2-7 and V is TRBV18; TRBD1 is a possible D gene (6 bases). Germline V gene data show CDR1 as KGHSH and CDR2 as LQKENI. Deletions cut 6 bases from V and 1 base from J, with 10 bases between. CDR3 length: 13 residues. CDR3 residues: CASSQGNSYEQYF. As DNA, the CDR3 is TGTGCCAGCTCCCAGGGGAATTCCTACGAGCAGTACTTC.